This T cell receptor beta chain was captured in a study of CDR3 diversity in severe acne. This clonotype was observed at least ten times. TCRdb reanalysed the PCR reads using MiXCR and keeps one entry per CDR3 protein. The sample shows 65,000 to 95,000 distinct CDR3 sequences, under 65% of them seen only once. The CDR3 has 10 amino acids. CDR1 MGHDK and CDR2 SYGVNS come from the germline V gene. Deletions cut 6 bases from V and 2 bases from J, with 2 bases between. This chain links TRBV25-1 with TRBJ2-7; D is unresolved. The sequence derives from a male donor in good health, without acne. Material: blood. The CDR3, as DNA: TGTGCCAGCAGACCCTACGAGCAGTACTTC. Amino acids: CASRPYEQYF.